This TCR beta chain was sequenced during a study of blood T cell repertoires in COVID-19. Overall study context: Sites in the United States, Italy and Spain provided acute and convalescent COVID-19 samples. In each case, the material was cDNA or gDNA derived from T cells, B-cell-depleted T cells, or PBMCs.

Participant reports of clinical history set cohort assignment. This CDR3 spans 15 amino acids. Germline CDR1 MNHNS, CDR2 SASEGT. The V gene end was trimmed by 3 bases and the J gene end by 5 bases; junction bases not matched to a gene: 5. Per the authors' pipeline: Nucleated cell number was recorded as an estimate derived from reference gene primer amplification. Here immunoSEQ multiplex PCR was the method, and the copy in TCRdb shows in-frame clones only, minus some. Clonal size and the V and J genes are those of that table, whereas D and trimming came from the DNA. This table has around 250,000 clones, around 80% appearing once.

The sequencing sample was made of PBMCs or T cells enriched from blood (not recorded which). This chain joins TRBV6-1 and TRBJ2-1; 9 bases line up with TRBD2. The sequence was obtained from a man in his forties who had been exposed to COVID-19. The CDR3 bases are TGTGCCAGCAGTGAGTTGTCTAGCGGGAACAATGAGCAGTTCTTC. Protein sequence: CASSELSSGNNEQFF.